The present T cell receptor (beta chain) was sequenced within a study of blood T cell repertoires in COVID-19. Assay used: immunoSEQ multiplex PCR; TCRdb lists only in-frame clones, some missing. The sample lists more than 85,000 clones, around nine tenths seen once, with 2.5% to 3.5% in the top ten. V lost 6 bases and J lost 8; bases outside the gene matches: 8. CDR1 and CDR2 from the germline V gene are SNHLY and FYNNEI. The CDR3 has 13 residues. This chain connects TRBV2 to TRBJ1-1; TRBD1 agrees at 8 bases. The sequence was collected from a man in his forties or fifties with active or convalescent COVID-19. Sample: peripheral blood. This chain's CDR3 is CASSAKRQGEAFF. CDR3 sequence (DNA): TGTGCCAGCAGCGCAAAACGACAGGGGGAAGCTTTCTTT.